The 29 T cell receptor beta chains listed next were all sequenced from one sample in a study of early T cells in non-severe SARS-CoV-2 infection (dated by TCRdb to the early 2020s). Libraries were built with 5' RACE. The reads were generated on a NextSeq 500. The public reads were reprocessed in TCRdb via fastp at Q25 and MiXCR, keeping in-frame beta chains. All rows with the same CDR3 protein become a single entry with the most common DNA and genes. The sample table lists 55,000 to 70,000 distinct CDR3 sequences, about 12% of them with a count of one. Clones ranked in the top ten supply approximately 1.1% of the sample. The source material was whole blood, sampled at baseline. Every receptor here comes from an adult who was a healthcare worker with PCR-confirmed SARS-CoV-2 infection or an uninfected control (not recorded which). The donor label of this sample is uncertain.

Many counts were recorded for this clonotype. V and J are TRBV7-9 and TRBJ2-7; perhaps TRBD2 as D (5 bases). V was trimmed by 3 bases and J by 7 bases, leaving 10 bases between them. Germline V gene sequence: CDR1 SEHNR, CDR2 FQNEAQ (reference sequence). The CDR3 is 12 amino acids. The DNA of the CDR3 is TGTGCCAGCAGCTTCTTGGGGAGTGAGCAGTACGTC. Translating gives CASSFLGSEQYV.

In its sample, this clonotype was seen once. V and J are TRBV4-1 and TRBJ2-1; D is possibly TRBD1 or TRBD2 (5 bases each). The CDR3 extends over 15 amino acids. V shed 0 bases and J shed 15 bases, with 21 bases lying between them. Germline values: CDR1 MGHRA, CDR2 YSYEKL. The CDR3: CASSQEERGPAEVFF. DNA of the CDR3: TGCGCCAGCAGCCAAGAGGAAAGGGGCCCGGCGGAGGTGTTCTTC.

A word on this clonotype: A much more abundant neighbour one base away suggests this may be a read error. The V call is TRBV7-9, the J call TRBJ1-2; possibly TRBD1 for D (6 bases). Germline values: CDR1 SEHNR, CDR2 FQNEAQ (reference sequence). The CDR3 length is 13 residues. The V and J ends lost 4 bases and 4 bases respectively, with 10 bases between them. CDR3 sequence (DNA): TGTGCCAGCAGCTCCGGGACACGCTATGGCTACACCTTC. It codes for CASSSGTRYGYTF.

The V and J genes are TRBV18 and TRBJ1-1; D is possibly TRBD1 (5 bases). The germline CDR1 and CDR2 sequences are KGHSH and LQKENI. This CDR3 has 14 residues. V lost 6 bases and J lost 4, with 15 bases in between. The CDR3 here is CASSPTDMGTEAFF. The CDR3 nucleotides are TGTGCCAGCTCCCCCACGGACATGGGCACTGAAGCTTTCTTT.

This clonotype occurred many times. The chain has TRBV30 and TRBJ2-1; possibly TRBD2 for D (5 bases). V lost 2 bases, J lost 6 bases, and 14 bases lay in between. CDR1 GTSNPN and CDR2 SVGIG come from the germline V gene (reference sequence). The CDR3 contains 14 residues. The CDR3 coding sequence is TGTGCCTGGAGTAGGTTTTCGGGGTCCAATGAGCAGTTCTTC. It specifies CAWSRFSGSNEQFF. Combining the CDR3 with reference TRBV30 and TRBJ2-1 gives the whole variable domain SQTIHQWPATLVQPVGSPLSLECTVEGTSNPNLYWYRQAAGRGLQLLFYSVGIGQISSEVPQNLSASRPQDRQFILSSKKLLLSDSGFYLCAWSRFSGSNEQFFGPGTRLTVL.

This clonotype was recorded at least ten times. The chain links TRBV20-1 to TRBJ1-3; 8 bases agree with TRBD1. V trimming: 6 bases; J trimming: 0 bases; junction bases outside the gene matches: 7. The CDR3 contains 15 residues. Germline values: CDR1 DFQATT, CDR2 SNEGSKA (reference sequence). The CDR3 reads CSAESRGPSGNTIYF. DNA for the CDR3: TGCAGTGCGGAGAGCAGGGGGCCCTCTGGAAACACCATATATTTT.

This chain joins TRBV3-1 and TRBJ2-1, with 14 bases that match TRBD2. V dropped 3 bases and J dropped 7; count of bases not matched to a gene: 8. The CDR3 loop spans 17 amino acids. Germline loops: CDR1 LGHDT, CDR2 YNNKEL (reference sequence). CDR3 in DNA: TGTGCCAGCAGCCATCCACTGGGACTAGCGGGGGTAAATGAGCAGTTCTTC. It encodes CASSHPLGLAGVNEQFF.

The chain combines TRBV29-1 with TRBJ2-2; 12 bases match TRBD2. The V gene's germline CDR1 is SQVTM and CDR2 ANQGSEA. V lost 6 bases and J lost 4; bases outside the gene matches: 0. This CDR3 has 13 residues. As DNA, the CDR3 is TGCAGCGTGACTAGCGGGGGCACCGGGGAGCTGTTTTTT. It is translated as CSVTSGGTGELFF.

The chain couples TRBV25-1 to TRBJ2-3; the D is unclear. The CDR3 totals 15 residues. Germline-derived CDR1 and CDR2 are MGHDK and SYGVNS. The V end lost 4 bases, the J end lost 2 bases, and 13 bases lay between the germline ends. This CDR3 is CASSGPNLYTDTQYF. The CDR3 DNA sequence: TGTGCCAGCAGTGGACCGAACCTTTACACAGATACGCAGTATTTT.

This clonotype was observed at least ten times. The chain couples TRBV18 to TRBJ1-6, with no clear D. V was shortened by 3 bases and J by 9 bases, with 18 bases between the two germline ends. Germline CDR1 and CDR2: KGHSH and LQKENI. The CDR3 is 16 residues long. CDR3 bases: TGTGCCAGCTCACCGCGACTCGGTTCGACCCCTTCACCCCTCCACTTT. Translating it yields CASSPRLGSTPSPLHF.

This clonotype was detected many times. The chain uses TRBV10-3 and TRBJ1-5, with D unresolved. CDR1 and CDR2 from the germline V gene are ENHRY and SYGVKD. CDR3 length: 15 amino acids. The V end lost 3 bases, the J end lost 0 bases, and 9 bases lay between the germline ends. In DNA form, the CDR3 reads TGTGCCATCAGTGACGCGGGTTATAGCAATCAGCCCCAGCATTTT. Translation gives CAISDAGYSNQPQHF.

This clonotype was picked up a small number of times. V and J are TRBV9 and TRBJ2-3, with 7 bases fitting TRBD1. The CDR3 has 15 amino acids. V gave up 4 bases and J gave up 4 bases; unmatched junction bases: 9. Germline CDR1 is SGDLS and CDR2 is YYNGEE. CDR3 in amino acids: CASSTLRGLADTQYF. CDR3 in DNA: TGTGCCAGCAGCACTCTAAGGGGGCTTGCAGATACGCAGTATTTT. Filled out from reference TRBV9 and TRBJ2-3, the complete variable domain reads DSGVTQTPKHLITATGQRVTLRCSPRSGDLSVYWYQQSLDQGLQFLIQYYNGEERAKGNILERFSAQQFPDLHSELNLSSLELGDSALYFCASSTLRGLADTQYFGPGTRLTVL.

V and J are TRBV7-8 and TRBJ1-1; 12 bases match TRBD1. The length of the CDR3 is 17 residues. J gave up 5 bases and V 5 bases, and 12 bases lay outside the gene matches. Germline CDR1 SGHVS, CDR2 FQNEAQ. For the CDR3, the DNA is TGTGCCAGCAGCCTTAGTCTCGGGGACAGGGGGCGGACTGAAGCTTTCTTT. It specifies CASSLSLGDRGRTEAFF.

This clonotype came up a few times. The CDR3 region is CASSFSSWGEAFF. Here the CDR3 DNA reads TGTGCCAGCAGTTTTAGTTCCTGGGGTGAAGCTTTCTTT. The rearrangement links TRBV12-3 or TRBV12-4 to TRBJ1-1; D uncertain. CDR3 length: 13 amino acids. V shed 3 bases and J shed 7 bases, with 12 bases lying between them.

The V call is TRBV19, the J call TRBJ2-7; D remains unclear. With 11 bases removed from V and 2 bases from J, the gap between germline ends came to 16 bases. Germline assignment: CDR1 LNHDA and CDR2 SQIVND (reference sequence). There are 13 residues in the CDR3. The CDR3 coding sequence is TGTGCCGGATGTCAAGCCAGAACCTACGAGCAGTACGTC. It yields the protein CAGCQARTYEQYV.

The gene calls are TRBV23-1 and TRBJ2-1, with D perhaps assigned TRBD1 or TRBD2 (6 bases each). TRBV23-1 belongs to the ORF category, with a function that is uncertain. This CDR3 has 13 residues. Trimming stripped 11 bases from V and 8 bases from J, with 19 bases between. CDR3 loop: CADPQGRSHEQFF. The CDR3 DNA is TGCGCCGACCCGCAGGGGAGGTCGCATGAGCAGTTCTTC.

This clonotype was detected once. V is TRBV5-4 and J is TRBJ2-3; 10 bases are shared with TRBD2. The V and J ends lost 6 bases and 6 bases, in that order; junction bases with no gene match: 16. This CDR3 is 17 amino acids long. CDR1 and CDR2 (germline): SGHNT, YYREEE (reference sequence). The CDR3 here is CASTQLRLAGVVDTQYF. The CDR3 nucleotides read TGTGCCAGCACCCAACTCCGGCTAGCGGGGGTTGTGGATACGCAGTATTTT.

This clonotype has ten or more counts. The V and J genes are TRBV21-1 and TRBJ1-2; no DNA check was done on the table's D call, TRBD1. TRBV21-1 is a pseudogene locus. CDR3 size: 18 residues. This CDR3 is CASSEGQGARLRNYGYTF. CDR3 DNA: TGTGCCAGCAGCGAGGGACAGGGGGCTCGGCTACGTAACTATGGCTACACCTTC.

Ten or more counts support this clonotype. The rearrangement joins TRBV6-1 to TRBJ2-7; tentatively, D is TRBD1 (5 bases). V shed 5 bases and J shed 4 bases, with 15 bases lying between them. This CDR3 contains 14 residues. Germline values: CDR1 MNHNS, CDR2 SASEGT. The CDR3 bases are TGTGCCAGCAGTTTGCAAGGGGCGCGGTACGAGCAGTACGTC. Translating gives CASSLQGARYEQYV.

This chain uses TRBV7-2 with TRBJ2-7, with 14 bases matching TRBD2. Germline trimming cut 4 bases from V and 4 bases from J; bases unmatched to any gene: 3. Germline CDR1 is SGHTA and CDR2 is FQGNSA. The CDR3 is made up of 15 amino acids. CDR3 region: CASSSGLAGDYEQYV. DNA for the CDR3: TGTGCCAGCAGCTCGGGACTAGCGGGAGATTACGAGCAGTACGTC.

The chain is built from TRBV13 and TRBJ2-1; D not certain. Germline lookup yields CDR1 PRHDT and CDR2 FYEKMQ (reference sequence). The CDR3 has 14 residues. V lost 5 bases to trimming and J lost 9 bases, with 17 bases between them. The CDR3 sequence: CASSQIGRTAEQFF. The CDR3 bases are TGTGCCAGCAGCCAAATCGGACGGACCGCTGAGCAGTTCTTC.

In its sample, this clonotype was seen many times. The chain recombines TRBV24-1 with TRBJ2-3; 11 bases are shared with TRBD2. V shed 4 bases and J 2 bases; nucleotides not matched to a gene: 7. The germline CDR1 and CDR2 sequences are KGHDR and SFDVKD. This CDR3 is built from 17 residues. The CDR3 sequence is CATSDVTSGATTDTQYF. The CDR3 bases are TGTGCCACCAGTGACGTGACTAGCGGGGCTACCACAGATACGCAGTATTTT.

CDR3 coding DNA: TGTGCCAGCAGTTTATCGGAGGGGTTGGGGGCCAACGTCCTGACTTTC. Amino acid sequence: CASSLSEGLGANVLTF. This sequence joins TRBV27 and TRBJ2-6, with D possibly being TRBD2 (6 bases). Trimming stripped 0 bases from V and 4 bases from J, with 10 bases between. This CDR3 spans 16 amino acids. Germline loops: CDR1 MNHEY, CDR2 SMNVEV (reference sequence). Full variable domain (rest looked up from reference TRBV27 and TRBJ2-6): EAQVTQNPRYLITVTGKKLTVTCSQNMNHEYMSWYRQDPGLGLRQIYYSMNVEVTDKGDVPEGYKVSRKEKRNFPLILESPSPNQTSLYFCASSLSEGLGANVLTFGAGSRLTVL.

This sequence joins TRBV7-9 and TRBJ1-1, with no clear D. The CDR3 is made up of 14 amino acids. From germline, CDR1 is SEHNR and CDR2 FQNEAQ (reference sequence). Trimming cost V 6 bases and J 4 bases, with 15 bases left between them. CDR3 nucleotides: TGTGCCAGCAGGAGGAGCCCCGACGGCACTGAAGCTTTCTTT. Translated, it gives CASRRSPDGTEAFF.

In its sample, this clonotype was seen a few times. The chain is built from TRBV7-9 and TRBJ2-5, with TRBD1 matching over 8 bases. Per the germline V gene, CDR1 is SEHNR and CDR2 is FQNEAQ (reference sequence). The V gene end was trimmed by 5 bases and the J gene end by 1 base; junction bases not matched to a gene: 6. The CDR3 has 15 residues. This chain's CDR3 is CASSRDRTFQETQYF. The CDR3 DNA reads TGTGCCAGCAGCCGGGACAGGACATTCCAAGAGACCCAGTACTTC.

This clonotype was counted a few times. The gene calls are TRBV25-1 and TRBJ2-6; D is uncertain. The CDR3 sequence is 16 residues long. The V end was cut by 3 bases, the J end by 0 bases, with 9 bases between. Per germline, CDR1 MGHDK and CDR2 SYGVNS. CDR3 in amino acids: CASSDAVTSGANVLTF. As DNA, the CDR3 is TGTGCCAGCAGTGATGCAGTTACCTCTGGGGCCAACGTCCTGACTTTC.

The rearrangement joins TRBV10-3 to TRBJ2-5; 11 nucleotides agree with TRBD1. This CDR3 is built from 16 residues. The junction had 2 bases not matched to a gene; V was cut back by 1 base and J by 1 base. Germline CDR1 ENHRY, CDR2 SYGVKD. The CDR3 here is CAISELDRGLQETQYF. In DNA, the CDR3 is TGTGCCATCAGTGAGTTGGACAGGGGGCTCCAAGAGACCCAGTACTTC.

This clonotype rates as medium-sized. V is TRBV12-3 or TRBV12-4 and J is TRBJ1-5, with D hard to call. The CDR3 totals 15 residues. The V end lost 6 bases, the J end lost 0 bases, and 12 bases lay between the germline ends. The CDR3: CASSPWVSSNQPQHF. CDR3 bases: TGTGCCAGCAGCCCTTGGGTCTCTAGCAATCAGCCCCAGCATTTT.

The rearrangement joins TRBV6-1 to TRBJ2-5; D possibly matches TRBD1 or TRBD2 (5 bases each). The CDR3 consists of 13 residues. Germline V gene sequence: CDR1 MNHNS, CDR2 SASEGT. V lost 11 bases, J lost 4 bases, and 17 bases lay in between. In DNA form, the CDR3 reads TGTGCCTCCTTCAGAGGGGCGGGAGAGACCCAGTACTTC. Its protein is CASFRGAGETQYF.